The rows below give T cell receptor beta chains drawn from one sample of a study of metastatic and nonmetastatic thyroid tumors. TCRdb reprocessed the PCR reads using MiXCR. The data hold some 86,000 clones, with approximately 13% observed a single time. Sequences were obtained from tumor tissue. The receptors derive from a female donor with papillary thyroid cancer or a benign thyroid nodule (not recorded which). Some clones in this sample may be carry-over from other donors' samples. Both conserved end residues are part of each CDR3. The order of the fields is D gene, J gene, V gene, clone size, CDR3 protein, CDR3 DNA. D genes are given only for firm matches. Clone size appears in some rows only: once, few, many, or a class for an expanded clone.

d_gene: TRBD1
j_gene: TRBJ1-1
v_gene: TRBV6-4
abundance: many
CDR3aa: CASRYRDRDTPNTEAFF
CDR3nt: TGTGCCAGCAGGTACCGGGACAGGGACACACCGAACACTGAAGCTTTCTTT

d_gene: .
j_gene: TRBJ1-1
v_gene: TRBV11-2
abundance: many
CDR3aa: CASSLVVNTEAFF
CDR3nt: TGTGCCAGCAGCTTAGTTGTGAACACTGAAGCTTTCTTT

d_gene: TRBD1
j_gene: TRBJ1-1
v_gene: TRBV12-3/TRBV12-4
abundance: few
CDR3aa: CTSSLDRSEAFF
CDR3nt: TGTACCAGCAGTTTGGACAGGTCTGAAGCTTTCTTT

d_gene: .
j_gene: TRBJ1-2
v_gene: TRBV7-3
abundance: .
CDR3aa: CDSSHRRNSTRVYGYTF
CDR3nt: TGTGACAGCAGCCATCGGAGAAATTCGACAAGAGTCTATGGCTACACCTTC

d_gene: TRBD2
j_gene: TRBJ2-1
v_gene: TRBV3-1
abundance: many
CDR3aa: CASSLRTSGGYNEQFF
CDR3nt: TGTGCCAGCAGCCTCCGGACTAGCGGGGGATACAATGAGCAGTTCTTC

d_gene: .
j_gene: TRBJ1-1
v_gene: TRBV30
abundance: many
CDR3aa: CAWLGRPNTEAFF
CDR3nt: TGTGCCTGGCTCGGGCGGCCGAACACTGAAGCTTTCTTT

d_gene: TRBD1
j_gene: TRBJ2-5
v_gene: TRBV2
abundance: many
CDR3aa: CASRAGTGGLTQYF
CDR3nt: TGTGCCAGCAGAGCCGGGACAGGGGGCTTGACCCAGTACTTC

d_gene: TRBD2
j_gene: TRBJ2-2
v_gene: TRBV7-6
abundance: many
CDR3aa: CASSLGTSGRTGELFF
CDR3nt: TGTGCCAGCAGCCTTGGGACTAGCGGGAGGACCGGGGAGCTGTTTTTT

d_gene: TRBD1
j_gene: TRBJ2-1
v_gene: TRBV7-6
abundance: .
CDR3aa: CASSPWTGDLSCNDQFF
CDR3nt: TGTGCCAGCAGCCCCTGGACAGGGGACCTCTCCTGCAATGATCAGTTCTTC

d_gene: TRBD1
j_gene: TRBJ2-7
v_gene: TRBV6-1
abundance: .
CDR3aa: CASTPGRDRAFSYEQYF
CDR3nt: TGTGCCAGCACACCGGGAAGGGACAGGGCATTCTCCTACGAGCAGTACTTC

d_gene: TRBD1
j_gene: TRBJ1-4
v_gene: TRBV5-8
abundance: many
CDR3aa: CASSPGQGEKLFF
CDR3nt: TGTGCCAGCAGCCCGGGACAGGGCGAAAAACTGTTTTTT

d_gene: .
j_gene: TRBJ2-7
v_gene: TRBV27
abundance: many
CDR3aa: CASSLRSRVNIPYEQYF
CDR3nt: TGTGCCAGCAGTTTGAGAAGCCGAGTAAACATTCCCTACGAGCAGTACTTC

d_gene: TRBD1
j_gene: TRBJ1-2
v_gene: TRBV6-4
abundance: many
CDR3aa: CASRQGVGDGYTF
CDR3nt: TGTGCCAGCAGACAGGGGGTTGGGGATGGCTACACCTTC

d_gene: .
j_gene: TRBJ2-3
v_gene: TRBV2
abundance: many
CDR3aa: CASRYTDTQYF
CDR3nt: TGTGCCAGCAGATACACAGATACGCAGTATTTT

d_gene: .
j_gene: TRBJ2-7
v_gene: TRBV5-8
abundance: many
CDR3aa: CASSFYLSSYEQYF
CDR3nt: TGTGCCAGCAGCTTTTATCTTAGCTCCTACGAGCAGTACTTC

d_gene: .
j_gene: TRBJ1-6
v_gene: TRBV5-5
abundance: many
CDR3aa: CASSQHREDSPLHF
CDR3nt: TGTGCCAGCAGCCAACACAGGGAGGATTCACCCCTCCACTTT

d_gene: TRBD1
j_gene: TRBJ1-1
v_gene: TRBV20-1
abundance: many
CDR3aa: CSARRAGTANTEAFF
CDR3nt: TGCAGTGCTAGGCGAGCCGGGACAGCGAACACTGAAGCTTTCTTT

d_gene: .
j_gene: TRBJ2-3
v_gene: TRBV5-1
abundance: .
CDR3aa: CASSLGTQSTQYF
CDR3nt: TGCGCCAGCAGCCTCGGGACTCAGTCTACGCAGTATTTT

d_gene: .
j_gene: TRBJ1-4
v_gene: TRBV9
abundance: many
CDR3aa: CASSVGGGNEKLFF
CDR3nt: TGTGCCAGCAGCGTAGGAGGAGGGAATGAAAAACTGTTTTTT

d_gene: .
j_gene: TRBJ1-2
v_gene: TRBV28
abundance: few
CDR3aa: CASSSNGGYGYGYTF
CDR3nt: TGTGCCAGCAGTTCGAACGGAGGTTATGGCTATGGCTACACCTTC

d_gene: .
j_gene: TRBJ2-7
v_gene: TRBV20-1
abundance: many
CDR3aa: CSASPVAVSYEQYF
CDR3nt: TGCAGTGCTAGTCCAGTAGCGGTATCCTACGAGCAGTACTTC

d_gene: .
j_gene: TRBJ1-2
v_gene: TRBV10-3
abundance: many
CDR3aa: CAISPTQGILGISYGYTF
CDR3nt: TGTGCCATCAGTCCCACTCAGGGCATTTTGGGGATTTCGTATGGCTACACCTTC

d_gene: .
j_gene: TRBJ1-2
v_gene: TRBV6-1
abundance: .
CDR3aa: CASGPAAGKGYTF
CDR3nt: TGTGCCAGCGGCCCCGCGGCAGGGAAGGGCTACACCTTC

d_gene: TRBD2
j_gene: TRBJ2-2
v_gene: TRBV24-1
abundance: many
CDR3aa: CATSAPWGLGDTGELFF
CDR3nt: TGTGCCACCAGTGCTCCGTGGGGACTAGGAGACACCGGGGAGCTGTTTTTT

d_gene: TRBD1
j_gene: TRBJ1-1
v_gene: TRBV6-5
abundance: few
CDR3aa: CASSYLTGGTISEDFF
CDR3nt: TGTGCCAGCAGTTACTTGACAGGGGGAACTATATCCGAAGATTTCTTT

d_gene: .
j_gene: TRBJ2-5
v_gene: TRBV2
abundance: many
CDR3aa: CASSGVEETQYF
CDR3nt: TGTGCCAGCAGTGGGGTGGAAGAGACCCAGTACTTC

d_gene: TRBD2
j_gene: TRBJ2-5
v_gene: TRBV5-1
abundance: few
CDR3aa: CASSLSGSRQETQYF
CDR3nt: TGCGCCAGCAGCTTGAGCGGGAGTCGGCAAGAGACCCAGTACTTC

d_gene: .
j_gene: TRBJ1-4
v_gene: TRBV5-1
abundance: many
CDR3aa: CASSLVGGELFF
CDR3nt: TGCGCCAGCAGCTTGGTAGGAGGGGAACTGTTTTTT

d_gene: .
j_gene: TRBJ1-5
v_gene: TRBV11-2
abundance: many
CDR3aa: CASSRHIDSNQPQHF
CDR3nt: TGTGCCAGCAGCCGTCACATTGATAGCAATCAGCCCCAGCATTTT

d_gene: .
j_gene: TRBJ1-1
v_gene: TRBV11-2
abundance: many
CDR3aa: CASSLLRSNTEAFF
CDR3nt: TGTGCCAGCAGCCTGTTACGGTCGAACACTGAAGCTTTCTTT

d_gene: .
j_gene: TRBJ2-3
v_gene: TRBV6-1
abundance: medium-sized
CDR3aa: CATGGIASTDTQYF
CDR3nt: TGTGCCACCGGGGGTATAGCTAGCACAGATACGCAGTATTTT

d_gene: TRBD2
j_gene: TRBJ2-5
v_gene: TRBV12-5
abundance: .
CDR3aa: CASCSGLVIETQYF
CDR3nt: TGTGCTAGTTGCTCGGGACTAGTTATAGAGACCCAGTACTTC

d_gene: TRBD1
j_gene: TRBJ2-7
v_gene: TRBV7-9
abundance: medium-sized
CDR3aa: CASSQLRQGALGQYF
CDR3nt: TGTGCCAGCAGCCAGCTGCGACAGGGGGCGCTTGGGCAGTACTTC

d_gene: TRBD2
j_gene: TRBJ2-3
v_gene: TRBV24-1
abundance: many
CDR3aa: CATSDLAGAGTDTQYF
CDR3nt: TGTGCCACCAGTGATCTAGCGGGAGCGGGCACAGATACGCAGTATTTT

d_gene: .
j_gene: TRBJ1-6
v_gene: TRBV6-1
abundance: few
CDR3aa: CASVSTAHNSPLHF
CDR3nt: TGTGCCAGTGTATCGACAGCCCATAATTCACCCCTCCACTTT

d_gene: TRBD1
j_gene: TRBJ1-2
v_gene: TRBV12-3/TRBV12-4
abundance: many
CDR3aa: CASSGQGYGYTF
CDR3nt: TGTGCCAGCAGTGGACAGGGTTATGGCTACACCTTC

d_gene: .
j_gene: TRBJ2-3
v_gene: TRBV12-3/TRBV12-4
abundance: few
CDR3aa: CASSTFTDTQYF
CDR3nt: TGTGCCAGCAGCACATTCACAGATACGCAGTATTTT

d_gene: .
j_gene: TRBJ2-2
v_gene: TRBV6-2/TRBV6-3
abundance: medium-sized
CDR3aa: CASTPTIGIGELFF
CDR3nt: TGTGCCAGCACCCCGACAATCGGGATCGGGGAGCTGTTTTTT

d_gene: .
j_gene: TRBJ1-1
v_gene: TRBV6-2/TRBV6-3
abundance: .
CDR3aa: CASSPRGGNTEAFF
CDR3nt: TGTGCCAGCAGCCCGAGAGGGGGTAACACTGAAGCTTTCTTT

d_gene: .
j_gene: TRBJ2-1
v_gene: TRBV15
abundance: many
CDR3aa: CATGLRGNEQFF
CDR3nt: TGTGCCACGGGCCTTAGGGGTAATGAGCAGTTCTTC

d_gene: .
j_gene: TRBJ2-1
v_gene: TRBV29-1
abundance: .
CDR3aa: CSVGDGVSSYNEQFF
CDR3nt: TGCAGCGTTGGAGACGGTGTGTCGTCCTACAATGAGCAGTTCTTC

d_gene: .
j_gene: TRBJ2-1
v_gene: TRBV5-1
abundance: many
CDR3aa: CASSVFPGLNNEQFF
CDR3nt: TGCGCCAGCAGCGTGTTCCCGGGACTGAACAATGAGCAGTTCTTC

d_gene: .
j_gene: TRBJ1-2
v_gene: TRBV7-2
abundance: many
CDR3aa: CASSPLGDVYGYTF
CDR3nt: TGTGCCAGCAGCCCACTCGGCGACGTATATGGCTACACCTTC

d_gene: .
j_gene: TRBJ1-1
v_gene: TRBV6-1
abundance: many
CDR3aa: CASSGGSTEAFF
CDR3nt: TGTGCCAGCAGTGGGGGCAGCACTGAAGCTTTCTTT

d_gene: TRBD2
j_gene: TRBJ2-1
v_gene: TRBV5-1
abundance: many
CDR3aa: CATAGLDYNEQFF
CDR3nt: TGCGCCACCGCTGGACTAGATTACAATGAGCAGTTCTTC

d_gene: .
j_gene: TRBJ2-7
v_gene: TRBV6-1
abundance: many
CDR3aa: CASSEGVYEQYF
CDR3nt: TGTGCCAGCAGTGAAGGGGTTTACGAGCAGTACTTC

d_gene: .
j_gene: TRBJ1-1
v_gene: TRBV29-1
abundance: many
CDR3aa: CSVEINTRSEAFF
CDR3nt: TGCAGCGTTGAAATCAACACGCGGAGTGAAGCTTTCTTT

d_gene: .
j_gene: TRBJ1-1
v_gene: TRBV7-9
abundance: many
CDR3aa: CASSFPQGVLAEAFF
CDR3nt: TGTGCCAGCAGCTTTCCACAGGGAGTCTTGGCTGAAGCTTTCTTT

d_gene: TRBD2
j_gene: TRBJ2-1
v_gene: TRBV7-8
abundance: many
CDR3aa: CASSSLAGVVDEQFF
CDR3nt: TGTGCCAGCAGCTCACTAGCGGGAGTTGTAGATGAGCAGTTCTTC